This paragraph covers one T cell receptor beta chain sequence. This table comes from immunoSEQ multiplex PCR, and its TCRdb copy is limited to in-frame clones, with some not included. The sample lists around 140,000 clones, around 85% occurring once. This entry comes from a study of blood T cell repertoires in COVID-19. Study at large: Nucleic acid was either cDNA or gDNA, and it came from T cells, B-cell-depleted T cells, or PBMCs.

The TCR was taken from a woman older than 75 with acute or convalescent COVID-19. The sample consisted of peripheral blood.

The CDR3 protein is CSVEEGRGSSFF. The CDR3 DNA reads TGCAGCGTTGAAGAAGGGAGGGGGTCCTCTTTCTTT. The rearrangement joins TRBV29-1 to TRBJ1-1, with D tentatively TRBD1 (6 bases). Germline assignment: CDR1 SQVTM and CDR2 ANQGSEA. V lost 0 bases and J lost 12, with 14 bases in between. This CDR3 is built from 12 residues.